The next 10 T cell receptor beta chains were all read from a single sample in a study of technical replicates of blood from several donors. Measured with immunoSEQ multiplex PCR; TCRdb has only the in-frame clones, and not every one. The sample has about 70,000 clones; approximately 94% are singletons. The specimen was T cells isolated from PBMCs. The receptor source for this set is a human donor in good health.

The chain employs TRBV27 and TRBJ2-5; tentative D call: TRBD2 (5 bases). The J call is in doubt because the DNA end fits TRBJ2-7 better. Germline lookup yields CDR1 MNHEY and CDR2 SMNVEV (reference sequence). The CDR3 loop spans 11 amino acids. CDR3 nucleotides: TGTGCCAGCAGGGGAGCCTACGAGCAGTACTTC. This encodes CASRGAYEQYF.

This rearrangement joins TRBV15 to TRBJ2-2; D is possibly TRBD2 (5 bases). This CDR3 comprises 15 residues. Germline-derived CDR1 and CDR2 are LNHNV and YYDKDF (reference sequence). Trimming pared 0 bases from V and 6 bases from J, leaving 11 bases between. The CDR3, as DNA: TGTGCCACCAGCAGAGACCCGGCTAGCTCCGGGGAGCTGTTTTTT. Translated: CATSRDPASSGELFF.

This clone was found once. The chain is built from TRBV7-9 and TRBJ1-5; 7 bases line up with TRBD1. With 1 base clipped from V and 6 bases from J, the junction kept 3 bases outside the gene matches. This CDR3 spans 14 amino acids. Looked up from germline, CDR1 is SEHNR and CDR2 is FQNEAQ (reference sequence). For the CDR3, the DNA is TGTGCCAGCAGCTTAGGCGACAGGGCTCAGCCCCAGCATTTT. Translating it yields CASSLGDRAQPQHF. Supplemented by reference TRBV7-9 and TRBJ1-5, the full variable domain reads DTGVSQNPRHKITKRGQNVTFRCDPISEHNRLYWYRQTLGQGPEFLTYFQNEAQLEKSRLLSDRFSAERPKGSFSTLEIQRTEQGDSAMYLCASSLGDRAQPQHFGDGTRLSIL.

The chain links TRBV12-5 to TRBJ2-7; D is perhaps TRBD1 (6 bases). Germline CDR1 LGHNT, CDR2 FRNRAP. Trimming took off 3 bases at V and 5 bases at J, with 8 bases between the two ends. The CDR3 consists of 12 residues. The CDR3 sequence is CASGFGGHEQYF. CDR3 DNA: TGTGCTAGTGGTTTTGGGGGCCACGAGCAGTACTTC.

The rearrangement uses TRBV11-3 and TRBJ2-7; 9 nucleotides line up with TRBD1. Trimming at V came to 6 bases and at J to 4 bases, leaving 4 bases not matched to a gene. The CDR3 has 13 residues. Germline V gene lookup returns CDR1 SGHNT and CDR2 YENEEA. This CDR3 is CASRGQGGYEQYF. In DNA form, the CDR3 reads TGTGCCAGCAGGGGACAGGGAGGTTACGAGCAGTACTTC.

The rearrangement uses TRBV11-3 and TRBJ1-4; no clear D gene. The V gene lost 3 bases and the J gene lost 4 bases, with 12 bases spanning the gap. Germline loops: CDR1 SGHNT, CDR2 YENEEA. There are 15 residues in the CDR3. The CDR3 nucleotides read TGTGCCAGCAGCTTGGCGAACAGATTTAATGAAAAACTGTTTTTT. Its protein product is CASSLANRFNEKLFF.

The gene calls are TRBV5-6 and TRBJ1-1; D is ambiguous. V was clipped by 4 bases and J by 0 bases, with 10 bases between them. The CDR3 has 14 residues. Germline lookup yields CDR1 SGHDT and CDR2 YYEEEE. This CDR3 is CASSPWAMNTEAFF. CDR3 bases: TGTGCCAGCAGCCCCTGGGCGATGAACACTGAAGCTTTCTTT.

This sequence joins TRBV5-1 and TRBJ2-5, with D possibly being TRBD2 (5 bases). Trimming took off 4 bases at V and 4 bases at J, with 14 bases between the two ends. The germline CDR1 and CDR2 sequences are SGHRS and YFSETQ. The CDR3 extends over 14 amino acids. The CDR3 bases are TGCGCCAGCAGCACCGGAAGAGGGTTAGAGACCCAGTACTTC. It yields the protein CASSTGRGLETQYF. The variable domain in full, completed from reference TRBV5-1 and TRBJ2-5, reads KAGVTQTPRYLIKTRGQQVTLSCSPISGHRSVSWYQQTPGQGLQFLFEYFSETQRNKGNFPGRFSGRQFSNSRSEMNVSTLELGDSALYLCASSTGRGLETQYFGPGTRLLVL.

This clone was seen a handful of times. The V call is TRBV6-5, the J call TRBJ1-1; a possible D gene is TRBD1 (5 bases). Germline CDR1 is MNHEY and CDR2 is SVGAGI. Trimming stripped 4 bases from V and 5 bases from J, with 8 bases between. The CDR3 spans 12 residues. CDR3 bases: TGTGCCAGCAGTTCCCGGACAACTGAAGCTTTCTTT. Translation gives CASSSRTTEAFF.

The chain has TRBV14 and TRBJ2-7; no clear D gene. Germline values: CDR1 SGHDN, CDR2 FVKESK. The CDR3 is 11 residues long. V was trimmed by 5 bases and J by 2 bases, leaving 4 bases between them. CDR3 amino acids: CASSVTYEQYF. The CDR3 DNA reads TGTGCCAGCAGCGTCACCTACGAGCAGTACTTC.